This T cell receptor beta chain was profiled in a study of PD-L1 blockade in urothelial cancer. Turning to the study itself: After treatment start, blood was analyzed at 3 weeks (second dose) and at 6 weeks.

The study's findings and limits: Pretreatment blood TCR clonality under the median forecast improved survival.

About this clone: Its antigen is undetermined.

What went into each PCR as a spike was synthetic TCR analog templates. Only in-frame clones appear in the TCRdb table, and some are missing; sequencing was by immunoSEQ multiplex PCR. The sample comprises 30,000 or so clones, about nine tenths of which are singletons, and over 6.5% rests with the top ten. Germline V CDR1 and CDR2: SGHVS, FQNEAQ. The CDR3 length is 16 residues. V lost 1 base to trimming and J lost 0 bases, with 10 bases between them. Time point indicated: peripheral blood 6 weeks after treatment start. Sequences were derived from PBMCs, sampled around atezolizumab (anti-PD-L1) treatment. The chain links TRBV7-8 to TRBJ2-4, with a tentative D call TRBD1 (6 bases). This TCR was sampled from an elderly man with urothelial cancer. The CDR3 spells CASSLGQGLAKNIQYF. The CDR3 DNA reads TGTGCCAGCAGCTTAGGGCAGGGGCTAGCCAAAAACATTCAGTACTTC. Full variable domain (outside the CDR3, taken from reference TRBV7-8 and TRBJ2-4): GAGVSQSPRYKVAKRGQDVALRCDPISGHVSLFWYQQALGQGPEFLTYFQNEAQLDKSGLPSDRFFAERPEGSVSTLKIQRTQQEDSAVYLCASSLGQGLAKNIQYFGAGTRLSVL.